This TCR beta chain was found in a study of patients and donors after allogeneic stem cell transplantation. J lost 5 bases, V lost 2 bases, and 4 bases had no gene match. Looked up from germline, CDR1 is SNHLY and CDR2 is FYNNEI. There are 14 residues in the CDR3. This clonotype has just one count. TCRdb itself ran the RT-PCR reads through MiXCR, one entry per CDR3 protein. The data show some 200,000 distinct CDR3 sequences, with 41% seen just once and 33% held by the top ten. The clonotype originates from a human donor who was either an allogeneic HSCT recipient or a stem cell or donor lymphocyte infusion donor (not recorded which). It is not recorded whose cells these are; they may come from a transplant donor. V and J are TRBV2 and TRBJ1-1, with 8 bases matching TRBD1. Sequencing input: blood, either unsorted or a sorted T cell fraction (not recorded which). The CDR3 is CASSETGGKTEAFF. The CDR3 nucleotides are TGTGCCAGCAGTGAAACAGGGGGGAAGACTGAAGCTTTCTTT. The full variable domain, rest sourced from reference TRBV2 and TRBJ1-1, is EPEVTQTPSHQVTQMGQEVILRCVPISNHLYFYWYRQILGQKVEFLVSFYNNEISEKSEIFDDQFSVERPDGSNFTLKIRSTKLEDSAMYFCASSETGGKTEAFFGQGTRLTVV.